A selection of T cell receptor beta chains follows, all from one sample in a study of vaccination and CD4 T cells after COVID-19. From the PCR reads, TCRdb called clonotypes with MiXCR, one entry per CDR3 protein. The data show around 37,000 distinct CDR3 sequences, 35% to 45% seen once. The sample was CD4+ T cells from blood, taken about 7 months after SARS-CoV-2 vaccination. All receptors derive from a human donor who had recovered from COVID-19. Both conserved end residues are part of each CDR3. Fields, in order: J gene, V gene, clone size, D gene, CDR3 DNA, CDR3 protein. D genes are given only for firm matches. Size is stated for part of the rows, as once, few or many counts, or as a class when the clone is expanded.

J gene: TRBJ1-2
V gene: TRBV28
clone size: once
D gene: NA
CDR3 DNA: TGTGCCAGCGCTTCATTGAGTAACTATGGCTACACCTTC
CDR3 protein: CASASLSNYGYTF

J gene: TRBJ2-5
V gene: TRBV7-9
clone size: NA
D gene: TRBD2
CDR3 DNA: TGTGCCAGCAGCTCCGGGACTAGCGCTCGAGAGACCCAGTACTTC
CDR3 protein: CASSSGTSARETQYF

J gene: TRBJ2-1
V gene: TRBV6-4
clone size: NA
D gene: NA
CDR3 DNA: TGTGCCAGCAGTGACTCTGGGGCGCCGAACAATGAGCAGTTCTTC
CDR3 protein: CASSDSGAPNNEQFF

J gene: TRBJ2-3
V gene: TRBV7-6
clone size: NA
D gene: NA
CDR3 DNA: TGTGCCATAAGCCGAGGGGGCACAGATACGCAGTATTTT
CDR3 protein: CAISRGGTDTQYF

J gene: TRBJ2-1
V gene: TRBV6-5
clone size: many
D gene: NA
CDR3 DNA: TGTGCCAGCAGTTCGCAATCGCACAATGAGCAGTTCTTC
CDR3 protein: CASSSQSHNEQFF

J gene: TRBJ2-7
V gene: TRBV27
clone size: NA
D gene: TRBD1
CDR3 DNA: TGTGCCAGCACCCGAACAGGGGCCTACGAGCAGTACTTC
CDR3 protein: CASTRTGAYEQYF

J gene: TRBJ2-1
V gene: TRBV7-3
clone size: NA
D gene: TRBD2
CDR3 DNA: TGTGCCAGCAGCCCCGGGACTAGCAGGAGACCCTACAATGAGCAGTTCTTC
CDR3 protein: CASSPGTSRRPYNEQFF

J gene: TRBJ2-1
V gene: TRBV11-2
clone size: NA
D gene: NA
CDR3 DNA: TGTGCCAGCAGCTTAGCCAAGACTGTCAATGAGCAGTTCTTC
CDR3 protein: CASSLAKTVNEQFF

J gene: TRBJ2-7
V gene: TRBV6-1
clone size: NA
D gene: NA
CDR3 DNA: TGTGCCAGCAGTCCCTTCCGGACCCTAAGCTCCTACGAGCAGTACTTC
CDR3 protein: CASSPFRTLSSYEQYF

J gene: TRBJ1-2
V gene: TRBV7-9
clone size: few
D gene: NA
CDR3 DNA: TGTGCCAGCAGCTTAGGGGATGACATCTATGGCTACACCTTC
CDR3 protein: CASSLGDDIYGYTF

J gene: TRBJ2-5
V gene: TRBV5-4
clone size: NA
D gene: TRBD2
CDR3 DNA: TGTGCCAGCAGTAGTGGTAGCGGGAGAGCTCAAGAGACCCAGTACTTC
CDR3 protein: CASSSGSGRAQETQYF

J gene: TRBJ2-1
V gene: TRBV6-1
clone size: NA
D gene: NA
CDR3 DNA: TGTGCCAGCAGTGAGACTAGAAATGAGCAGTTCTTC
CDR3 protein: CASSETRNEQFF

J gene: TRBJ2-2
V gene: TRBV20-1
clone size: few
D gene: NA
CDR3 DNA: TGCAGTGCTAGAAACCTAGCGAGAAACACCGGGGAGCTGTTTTTT
CDR3 protein: CSARNLARNTGELFF

J gene: TRBJ2-7
V gene: TRBV7-8
clone size: NA
D gene: NA
CDR3 DNA: TGTGCCAGCAGCTCACTCCAGTTCTACGAGCAGTACTTC
CDR3 protein: CASSSLQFYEQYF

J gene: TRBJ2-7
V gene: TRBV27
clone size: NA
D gene: TRBD2
CDR3 DNA: TGTGCCAGCAGCAAGAACTCTCCGGGACTAGCGGGCGAGCAGTACTTC
CDR3 protein: CASSKNSPGLAGEQYF

J gene: TRBJ1-1
V gene: TRBV20-1
clone size: few
D gene: NA
CDR3 DNA: TGCAGTGCTAGAGCCCGGCGCTTCGCGGACACTGAAGCTTTCTTT
CDR3 protein: CSARARRFADTEAFF

J gene: TRBJ1-5
V gene: TRBV7-2
clone size: few
D gene: TRBD1
CDR3 DNA: TGTGCCAGCAGCTTAAGGGCCACAGGGGAAGGACAGCCCCAGCATTTT
CDR3 protein: CASSLRATGEGQPQHF

J gene: TRBJ1-6
V gene: TRBV19
clone size: NA
D gene: NA
CDR3 DNA: TGTGCCAGTAGTATGTCCGGGGTCAATTCACCCCTCCACTTT
CDR3 protein: CASSMSGVNSPLHF

J gene: TRBJ2-1
V gene: TRBV7-2
clone size: few
D gene: NA
CDR3 DNA: TGTGCCAGCAGCTTTACACGGGACCAATACAATGAGCAGTTCTTC
CDR3 protein: CASSFTRDQYNEQFF

J gene: TRBJ1-5
V gene: TRBV28
clone size: few
D gene: NA
CDR3 DNA: TGTGCCAGCAGTACTGGTGGTAGCAATCAGCCCCAGCATTTT
CDR3 protein: CASSTGGSNQPQHF

J gene: TRBJ2-1
V gene: TRBV19
clone size: once
D gene: TRBD2
CDR3 DNA: TGTGCCAGTAAAGGGACTAGCGGATACAATGAGCAGTTCTTC
CDR3 protein: CASKGTSGYNEQFF

J gene: TRBJ1-6
V gene: TRBV20-1
clone size: medium-sized
D gene: TRBD1
CDR3 DNA: TGCAGTGGCAAAGAGGGGACAGCTTTTAATTCACCCCTCCACTTT
CDR3 protein: CSGKEGTAFNSPLHF

J gene: TRBJ2-7
V gene: TRBV5-4
clone size: NA
D gene: NA
CDR3 DNA: TGTGCCAGCAGCTCGAGACTAGGGGTCTCCCTAGAGCAGTACTTC
CDR3 protein: CASSSRLGVSLEQYF

J gene: TRBJ1-1
V gene: TRBV20-1
clone size: NA
D gene: TRBD1
CDR3 DNA: TGCAGTGCTAGAGATCGACAGGGTTCGGTTATGAACACTGAAGCTTTCTTT
CDR3 protein: CSARDRQGSVMNTEAFF

J gene: TRBJ2-3
V gene: TRBV27
clone size: NA
D gene: NA
CDR3 DNA: TGTGCCGGCAGCTTCATCCGCACAGATACGCAGTATTTT
CDR3 protein: CAGSFIRTDTQYF

J gene: TRBJ1-1
V gene: TRBV19
clone size: NA
D gene: NA
CDR3 DNA: TGTGCCAGTAGTACGGCAGCCATGAACACTGAAGCTTTCTTT
CDR3 protein: CASSTAAMNTEAFF

J gene: TRBJ1-1
V gene: TRBV19
clone size: few
D gene: NA
CDR3 DNA: TGTGCCAGTAGTATTGTGGTGAACACTGAAGCTTTCTTT
CDR3 protein: CASSIVVNTEAFF

J gene: TRBJ2-2
V gene: TRBV6-2/TRBV6-3
clone size: NA
D gene: NA
CDR3 DNA: TGTGCCAGCAGTTACCCCTTGGGGTCCATCACCGGGGAGCTGTTTTTT
CDR3 protein: CASSYPLGSITGELFF

J gene: TRBJ1-5
V gene: TRBV5-8
clone size: NA
D gene: TRBD1
CDR3 DNA: TGTGCCAGCCTCACGGGGGGAGGGGGCCAGCCCCAGCATTTT
CDR3 protein: CASLTGGGGQPQHF

J gene: TRBJ2-3
V gene: TRBV28
clone size: NA
D gene: TRBD2
CDR3 DNA: TGTGCCAGCAGTTTCAATAGCGGGAGTAGCACAGATACGCAGTATTTT
CDR3 protein: CASSFNSGSSTDTQYF

J gene: TRBJ2-7
V gene: TRBV2
clone size: NA
D gene: NA
CDR3 DNA: TGTGCCAGCAGATTCACAGGGTCCGAGCAGTACTTC
CDR3 protein: CASRFTGSEQYF

J gene: TRBJ2-7
V gene: TRBV6-2/TRBV6-3
clone size: NA
D gene: NA
CDR3 DNA: TGTGCCAGCAGTAACCCAGCAAGTCGTAGGGAGCAGTACTTC
CDR3 protein: CASSNPASRREQYF

J gene: TRBJ2-3
V gene: TRBV6-1
clone size: once
D gene: TRBD2
CDR3 DNA: TGTGCCAGCAGTAGGGGGACTAGCGCTAGCACAGATACGCAGTATTTT
CDR3 protein: CASSRGTSASTDTQYF

J gene: TRBJ1-2
V gene: TRBV5-1
clone size: NA
D gene: NA
CDR3 DNA: TGCGCCAGCAGCTTGGACACCGTTAACTATGGCTACACCTTC
CDR3 protein: CASSLDTVNYGYTF

J gene: TRBJ1-1
V gene: TRBV5-4
clone size: NA
D gene: TRBD1
CDR3 DNA: TGTGCCAGCAGCCATCGACAGGGGTTCACTGAAGCTTTCTTT
CDR3 protein: CASSHRQGFTEAFF

J gene: TRBJ2-1
V gene: TRBV19
clone size: NA
D gene: NA
CDR3 DNA: TGTGCCAGTAGTCTGGGGGATGAGCAGTTCTTC
CDR3 protein: CASSLGDEQFF

J gene: TRBJ2-7
V gene: TRBV7-9
clone size: NA
D gene: TRBD1
CDR3 DNA: TGTGCCAGCAGCCCTGGACAGGGGTTCTACGAGCAGTACTTC
CDR3 protein: CASSPGQGFYEQYF

J gene: TRBJ2-1
V gene: TRBV2
clone size: once
D gene: TRBD2
CDR3 DNA: TGTGCCAGCAGTGACGTCTCTAGCGGACCTTACAATGAGCAGTTCTTC
CDR3 protein: CASSDVSSGPYNEQFF

J gene: TRBJ2-1
V gene: TRBV4-1
clone size: NA
D gene: NA
CDR3 DNA: TGCGCCAGCAGCCAAGTCGGTACTGTCTCCTACAATGAGCAGTTCTTC
CDR3 protein: CASSQVGTVSYNEQFF

J gene: TRBJ2-2
V gene: TRBV25-1
clone size: NA
D gene: NA
CDR3 DNA: TGTGCCAGCGTCGACAGGAGGAACACCGGGGAGCTGTTTTTT
CDR3 protein: CASVDRRNTGELFF

J gene: TRBJ2-1
V gene: TRBV7-9
clone size: NA
D gene: NA
CDR3 DNA: TGTGCCAGCAGCTTAGCTGGACTTCATAATGAGCAGTTCTTC
CDR3 protein: CASSLAGLHNEQFF

J gene: TRBJ1-1
V gene: TRBV28
clone size: NA
D gene: NA
CDR3 DNA: TGTGCCAGCAGTTTAGACGGCAACACTGAAGCTTTCTTT
CDR3 protein: CASSLDGNTEAFF

J gene: TRBJ1-1
V gene: TRBV2
clone size: NA
D gene: TRBD1
CDR3 DNA: TGTGCCAGCAGTGAGCCGGGACAGGGAACCCCTGAAGCTTTCTTT
CDR3 protein: CASSEPGQGTPEAFF

J gene: TRBJ2-5
V gene: TRBV6-2/TRBV6-3
clone size: few
D gene: TRBD2
CDR3 DNA: TGTGCCAGCAGTTACTCGACTAGCGGGAGCGAGACCCAGTACTTC
CDR3 protein: CASSYSTSGSETQYF

J gene: TRBJ2-7
V gene: TRBV29-1
clone size: NA
D gene: NA
CDR3 DNA: TGCAGCGTTGACGTCGCCTACGAGCAGTACTTC
CDR3 protein: CSVDVAYEQYF

J gene: TRBJ2-7
V gene: TRBV7-7
clone size: NA
D gene: NA
CDR3 DNA: TGTGCTAGCAGCCAGGGTAAGGGGTACGAGCAGTACTTC
CDR3 protein: CASSQGKGYEQYF